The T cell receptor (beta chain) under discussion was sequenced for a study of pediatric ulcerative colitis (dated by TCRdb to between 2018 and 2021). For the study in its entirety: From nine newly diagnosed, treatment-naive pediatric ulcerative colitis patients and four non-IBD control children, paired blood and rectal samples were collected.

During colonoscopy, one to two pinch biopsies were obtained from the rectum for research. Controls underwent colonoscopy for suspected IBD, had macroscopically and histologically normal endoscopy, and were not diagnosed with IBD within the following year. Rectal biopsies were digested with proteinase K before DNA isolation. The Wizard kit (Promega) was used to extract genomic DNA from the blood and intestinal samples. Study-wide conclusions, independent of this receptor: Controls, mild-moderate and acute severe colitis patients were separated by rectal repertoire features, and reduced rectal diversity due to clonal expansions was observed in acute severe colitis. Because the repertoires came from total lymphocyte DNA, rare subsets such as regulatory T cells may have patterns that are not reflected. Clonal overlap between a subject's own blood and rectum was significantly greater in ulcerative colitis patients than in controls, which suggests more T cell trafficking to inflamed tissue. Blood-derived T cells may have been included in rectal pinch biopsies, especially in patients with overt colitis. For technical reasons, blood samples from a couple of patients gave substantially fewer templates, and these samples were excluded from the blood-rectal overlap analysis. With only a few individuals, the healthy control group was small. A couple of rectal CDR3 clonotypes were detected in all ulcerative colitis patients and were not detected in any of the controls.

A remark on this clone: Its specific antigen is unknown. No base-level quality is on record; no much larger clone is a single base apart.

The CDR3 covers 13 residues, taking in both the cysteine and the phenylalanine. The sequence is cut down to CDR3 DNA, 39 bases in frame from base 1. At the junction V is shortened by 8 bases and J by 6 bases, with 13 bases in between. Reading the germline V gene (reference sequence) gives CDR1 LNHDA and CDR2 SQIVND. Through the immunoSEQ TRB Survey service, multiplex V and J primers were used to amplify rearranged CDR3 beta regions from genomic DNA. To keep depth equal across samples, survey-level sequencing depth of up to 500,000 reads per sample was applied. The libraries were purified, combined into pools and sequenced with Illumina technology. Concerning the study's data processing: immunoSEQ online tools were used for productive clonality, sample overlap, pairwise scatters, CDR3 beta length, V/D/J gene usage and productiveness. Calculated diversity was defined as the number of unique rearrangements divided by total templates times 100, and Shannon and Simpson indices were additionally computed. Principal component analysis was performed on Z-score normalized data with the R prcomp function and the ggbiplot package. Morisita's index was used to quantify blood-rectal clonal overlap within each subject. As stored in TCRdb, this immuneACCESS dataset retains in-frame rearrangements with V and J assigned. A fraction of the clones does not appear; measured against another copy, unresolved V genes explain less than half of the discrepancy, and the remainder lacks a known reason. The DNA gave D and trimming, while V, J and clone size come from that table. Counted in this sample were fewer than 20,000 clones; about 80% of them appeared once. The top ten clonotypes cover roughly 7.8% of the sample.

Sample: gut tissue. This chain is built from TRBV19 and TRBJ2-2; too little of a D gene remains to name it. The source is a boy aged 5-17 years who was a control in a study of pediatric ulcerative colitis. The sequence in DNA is TGTGCCAGTTCCCGACAAGACGCCGGGGAGCTGTTTTTT. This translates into CASSRQDAGELFF.